The 13 T cell receptor beta chains in this list originate from one sample, sequenced in a study of shared clonotypes between healthy human individuals. Measured with immunoSEQ multiplex PCR; TCRdb has only the in-frame clones, and not every one. The sample gives under 1,900,000 clones, 98% to 99% of which show up once; around 0.33% is in the top ten. Specimen: naive CD4+ T cells sorted from blood. The subset here: CD45RA+ positively selected. The receptors shown here come from a man aged 25-45 years in good health.

A word on this clone: The sample carries other DNA sequences with the same CDR3. This chain joins TRBV5-1 and TRBJ2-1, with TRBD1 identical over 11 bases. Unmatched junction bases numbered 4, after V lost 4 bases and J lost 7 bases. Germline V gene sequence: CDR1 SGHRS, CDR2 YFSETQ. The CDR3 has 14 residues. The CDR3 coding sequence is TGCGCCAGCAGCCAGGGGACAGGGGGAAATGAGCAGTTCTTC. Amino acids: CASSQGTGGNEQFF.

This chain links TRBV6-5 with TRBJ2-7; 7 bases align to TRBD2. This CDR3 is 14 amino acids long. J lost 2 bases, V lost 0 bases, and 1 base had no gene match. CDR1 and CDR2 from the germline V gene are MNHEY and SVGAGI. CDR3: CASSYSGTTYEQYF. For the CDR3, the DNA is TGTGCCAGCAGTTACTCAGGGACTACCTACGAGCAGTACTTC.

This chain uses TRBV5-1 with TRBJ2-5; D uncertain. V lost 3 bases and J lost 0, with 15 bases in between. Germline lookup yields CDR1 SGHRS and CDR2 YFSETQ. The CDR3 runs to 16 residues. The CDR3 region has the DNA TGCGCCAGCAGCTATAACCCAATGACGGACCAAGAGACCCAGTACTTC. This encodes CASSYNPMTDQETQYF.

In this sample, this clone turned up once. The CDR3 coding sequence is TGTGCCAGCAGTGAAGGCGGACAGAGCTCCTACGAGCAGTACTTC. Its protein is CASSEGGQSSYEQYF. V and J are TRBV6-1 and TRBJ2-7, with TRBD1 as a possible D gene (6 bases). CDR3 length: 15 residues. Trimming cost V 1 base and J 0 bases, with 10 bases left between them. The germline gives CDR1 MNHNS, CDR2 SASEGT.

The chain has TRBV30 and TRBJ2-7; the D gene is possibly TRBD1 (6 bases). Germline V CDR1 and CDR2: GTSNPN, SVGIG (reference sequence). With 7 bases removed from V and 6 bases from J, the gap between germline ends came to 22 bases. The CDR3 extends over 14 amino acids. The CDR3 loop reads CAYSLGQPRAEQYF. The CDR3, as DNA: TGTGCCTACAGCCTGGGACAACCTCGGGCCGAGCAGTACTTC.

The chain has TRBV18 and TRBJ2-1; D possibly corresponds to TRBD2 (5 bases). Germline loops: CDR1 KGHSH, CDR2 LQKENI. V was clipped by 3 bases and J by 8 bases, with 20 bases between them. The CDR3 spans 16 residues. This chain's CDR3 is CASSPTLRNEGHEQFF. The CDR3 nucleotides read TGTGCCAGCTCACCGACCTTGAGGAATGAGGGCCATGAGCAGTTCTTC.

V and J are TRBV19 and TRBJ1-2, with D perhaps matching TRBD1 (6 bases). The V end was cut by 1 base, the J end by 4 bases, with 10 bases between. Looked up from germline, CDR1 is LNHDA and CDR2 is SQIVND (reference sequence). This CDR3 has 14 amino acids. CDR3 amino acids: CASSIVGHLYGYTF. The CDR3 coding sequence is TGTGCCAGTAGTATAGTGGGACACCTCTATGGCTACACCTTC.

The chain uses TRBV2 and TRBJ1-2, with D tentatively TRBD1 (5 bases). Trimming took 7 bases from V and 3 from J, leaving 18 bases between them. The germline V gene has CDR1 SNHLY and CDR2 FYNNEI. The CDR3 has 15 amino acids. CDR3 residues: CASTLRAGLDYGYTF. CDR3 nucleotide sequence: TGTGCCAGCACCCTGAGGGCAGGGCTTGACTATGGCTACACCTTC.

The rearrangement joins TRBV19 to TRBJ2-3, with D unresolved. The CDR3 is made up of 11 amino acids. Trimming removed 3 bases at V and 7 bases at J, with 5 bases between. Germline-derived CDR1 and CDR2 are LNHDA and SQIVND (reference sequence). The CDR3 protein is CASSMANTQYF. As DNA, the CDR3 is TGTGCCAGTAGTATGGCTAATACGCAGTATTTT.

The chain recombines TRBV5-1 with TRBJ2-3; possible D gene TRBD2, 5 bases. The CDR3 has 15 amino acids. The V end lost 4 bases, the J end lost 1 base, and 13 bases lay between the germline ends. Germline lookup yields CDR1 SGHRS and CDR2 YFSETQ. CDR3 nucleotide sequence: TGCGCCAGCAGCGAGGGTTTAACTGGCACAGATACGCAGTATTTT. As protein: CASSEGLTGTDTQYF.

The chain carries TRBV11-3 and TRBJ2-2; TRBD1 might be the D (5 bases). Trimming stripped 5 bases from V and 2 bases from J, with 9 bases between. CDR1 and CDR2 (germline): SGHNT, YENEEA. This CDR3 spans 14 amino acids. CDR3 in amino acids: CASSPGHNTGELFF. Written as DNA, the CDR3 is TGTGCCAGCAGCCCAGGACATAACACCGGGGAGCTGTTTTTT.

A note on this clone: Other DNA sequences in the same sample also yield this CDR3. This sequence joins TRBV5-1 and TRBJ1-1, with 7 bases identical to TRBD1. Trimming at V came to 4 bases and at J to 4 bases, leaving 7 bases not matched to a gene. The CDR3 loop spans 14 amino acids. CDR1 is SGHRS and CDR2 is YFSETQ in the germline V gene. The CDR3, as DNA: TGCGCCAGCAGCCTAGGACAGGTTAGCACTGAAGCTTTCTTT. Translating gives CASSLGQVSTEAFF.

This chain uses TRBV18 with TRBJ2-4; D is unresolved. Per germline, CDR1 KGHSH and CDR2 LQKENI. V was shortened by 2 bases and J by 8 bases, with 16 bases between the two germline ends. The CDR3 length is 15 residues. CDR3 loop: CASSPSTGLADIQYF. CDR3 DNA sequence: TGTGCCAGCTCACCAAGTACTGGGTTGGCGGACATTCAGTACTTC. Complete variable domain (other parts from reference TRBV18 and TRBJ2-4): NAGVMQNPRHLVRRRGQEARLRCSPMKGHSHVYWYRQLPEEGLKFMVYLQKENIIDESGMPKERFSAEFPKEGPSILRIQQVVRGDSAAYFCASSPSTGLADIQYFGAGTRLSVL.